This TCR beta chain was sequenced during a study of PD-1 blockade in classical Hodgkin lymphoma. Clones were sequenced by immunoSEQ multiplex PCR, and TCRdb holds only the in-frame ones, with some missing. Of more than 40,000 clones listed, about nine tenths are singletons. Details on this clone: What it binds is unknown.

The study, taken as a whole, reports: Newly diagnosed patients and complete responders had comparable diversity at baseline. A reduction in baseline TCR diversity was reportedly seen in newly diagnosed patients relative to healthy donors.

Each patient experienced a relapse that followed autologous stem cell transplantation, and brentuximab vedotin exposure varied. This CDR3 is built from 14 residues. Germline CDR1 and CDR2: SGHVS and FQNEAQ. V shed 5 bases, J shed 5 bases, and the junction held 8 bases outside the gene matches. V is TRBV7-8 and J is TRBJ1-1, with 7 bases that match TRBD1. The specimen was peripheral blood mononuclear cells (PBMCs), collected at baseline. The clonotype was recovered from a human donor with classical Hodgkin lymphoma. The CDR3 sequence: CASSTEVRGTEAFF. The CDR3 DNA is TGTGCCAGCAGCACCGAGGTCAGGGGGACTGAAGCTTTCTTT.